This is a list of T cell receptor beta chains from one sample in a study of T cell responses to AZD1222 COVID-19 vaccine. The assay was immunoSEQ multiplex PCR, and TCRdb's table has in-frame clones only and misses some. The data contain 150,000 or so clones, roughly 90% of them seen just once; the ten biggest clones take up about 5%. The sequenced sample was peripheral blood, obtained on day 0 of AZD1222 vaccination. Receptors originate from an adult in good health. CDR3s include the opening cysteine and the closing phenylalanine or tryptophan. The D gene is left open where the match is weak. Clone size is given for some rows only: seen once, a few or many times, or a class if the clone is expanded.

v_call	clone_size	j_call	d_call	cdr3_aa	cdr3_nt
TRBV5-8	few	TRBJ2-7	.	CASSLNDFGKSSYEQYF	TGTGCCAGCAGCCTTAACGACTTTGGAAAGAGCTCCTACGAGCAGTACTTC
TRBV15	.	TRBJ1-4	.	CATSRDRQEGNEKLFF	TGTGCCACCAGCAGAGATCGGCAGGAGGGTAATGAAAAACTGTTTTTT
TRBV6-5	few	TRBJ1-1	TRBD1	CASRDRVTYTEAFF	TGTGCCAGCAGAGACAGGGTCACCTACACTGAAGCTTTCTTT
TRBV7-9	.	TRBJ2-7	.	CASSSTGTPPIAEQYF	TGTGCCAGCAGCTCGACCGGGACACCCCCGATTGCCGAGCAGTACTTC
TRBV27	.	TRBJ2-3	TRBD2	CASSLLAGGPTDTQYF	TGTGCCAGCAGTTTACTAGCGGGAGGGCCCACAGATACGCAGTATTTT
TRBV6-5	.	TRBJ2-1	.	CASRGQLDFSNEQFF	TGTGCCAGCAGGGGACAATTGGATTTCAGTAATGAGCAGTTCTTC
TRBV24-1	.	TRBJ2-1	.	CATSEESEQFF	TGTGCCACCAGTGAGGAGAGTGAGCAGTTCTTC
TRBV4-2	.	TRBJ2-1	TRBD2	CASSQSPAGGNEQFF	TGTGCCAGCAGCCAATCACCGGCGGGGGGGAATGAGCAGTTCTTC
TRBV7-8	.	TRBJ1-6	.	CASSLVTGSPLHF	TGTGCCAGCAGCTTAGTGACGGGGTCACCCCTCCACTTT
TRBV5-1	.	TRBJ1-2	.	CASSLAFPTVYGYTF	TGCGCCAGCAGCTTGGCCTTCCCGACAGTTTATGGCTACACCTTC
TRBV7-2	.	TRBJ2-1	TRBD1	CASSLGQGANEQFF	TGTGCCAGCAGCCTAGGACAGGGGGCGAATGAGCAGTTCTTC
TRBV27	once	TRBJ2-1	TRBD2	CASMLSGGNEQFF	TGTGCCAGCATGCTTAGCGGGGGGAATGAGCAGTTCTTC
TRBV2	.	TRBJ2-2	.	CARGGQNTGELFF	TGTGCCAGAGGGGGACAGAACACCGGGGAGCTGTTTTTT
TRBV12-5	.	TRBJ2-2	TRBD1	CASGFQGAGELFF	TGTGCTAGTGGTTTTCAGGGGGCCGGGGAGCTGTTTTTT
TRBV28	.	TRBJ1-2	TRBD1	CASSIGGQGSGYTF	TGTGCCAGCAGTATCGGAGGACAGGGCTCTGGCTACACCTTC
TRBV6-5	.	TRBJ2-1	.	CASNPTGYNEQFF	TGTGCCAGCAACCCAACAGGGTACAATGAGCAGTTCTTC
TRBV29-1	.	TRBJ2-5	.	CSVGGRGETQYF	TGCAGCGTTGGGGGCCGTGGCGAGACCCAGTACTTC
TRBV7-9	.	TRBJ2-5	.	CASSSDTYLETQYF	TGTGCCAGCAGCTCCGACACCTACCTAGAGACCCAGTACTTC
TRBV4-1	.	TRBJ2-3	.	CASSQIGADTQYF	TGCGCCAGCAGCCAAATAGGAGCAGATACGCAGTATTTT
TRBV11-2	.	TRBJ2-2	.	CASSLWGRGGAGELFF	TGTGCCAGCAGCTTATGGGGCAGAGGGGGGGCCGGGGAGCTGTTTTTT
TRBV10-3	.	TRBJ1-1	.	CAISRLLNTEAFF	TGTGCCATCAGTAGATTACTGAACACTGAAGCTTTCTTT
TRBV4-2	.	TRBJ2-3	TRBD2	CASSQVPGLAGGQNTDTQYF	TGTGCCAGCAGCCAAGTCCCGGGACTAGCGGGGGGTCAAAACACAGATACGCAGTATTTT
TRBV20-1	.	TRBJ1-1	TRBD1	CSACGEEGAKAFF	TGCAGTGCTTGTGGGGAGGAGGGGGCGAAAGCTTTCTTT
TRBV24-1	.	TRBJ2-7	.	CATSERGLSYEQYF	TGTGCCACCAGTGAACGTGGACTCTCCTACGAGCAGTACTTC
TRBV9	few	TRBJ2-7	.	CASSVFIGEALYEQYF	TGTGCCAGCAGCGTTTTTATTGGGGAAGCCCTCTACGAGCAGTACTTC
TRBV2	.	TRBJ2-5	.	CASISRVSEETQYF	TGTGCCAGCATCTCGAGGGTGTCGGAAGAGACCCAGTACTTC
TRBV7-2	.	TRBJ2-7	TRBD1	CASSWDREYREQYF	TGTGCCAGCAGCTGGGACAGGGAATATCGCGAGCAGTACTTC
TRBV5-1	.	TRBJ1-1	.	CASSLITGLNTEAFF	TGCGCCAGCAGCTTGATAACAGGTTTGAACACTGAAGCTTTCTTT
TRBV7-9	.	TRBJ2-1	TRBD2	CASSAGLAGGNEQFF	TGTGCCAGCAGCGCGGGACTAGCGGGGGGAAATGAGCAGTTCTTC
TRBV28	.	TRBJ1-1	.	CASTRPGNTEAFF	TGTGCCAGCACCCGACCGGGGAACACTGAAGCTTTCTTT
TRBV28	.	TRBJ1-2	.	CASSLNGYTF	TGTGCCAGCAGTTTAAATGGCTACACCTTC
TRBV5-1	.	TRBJ2-5	TRBD2	CASSLTGLAGTQETQYF	TGCGCCAGCAGCCTTACCGGACTAGCGGGGACCCAAGAGACCCAGTACTTC
TRBV3-1/TRBV3-2	.	TRBJ2-7	.	CASSQDDWREQYF	TGTGCCAGCAGCCAAGATGACTGGCGGGAGCAGTACTTC
TRBV6-2/TRBV6-3	.	TRBJ1-2	.	CASSYSRAGYTF	TGTGCCAGCAGTTACTCAAGGGCTGGCTACACCTTC
TRBV18	.	TRBJ1-1	TRBD1	CASSPRTGLENTEAFF	TGTGCCAGCTCACCGCGGACAGGGCTCGAGAACACTGAAGCTTTCTTT
TRBV6-6	.	TRBJ2-1	.	CASLGLLYNEQFF	TGTGCCAGTTTAGGGCTGCTCTACAATGAGCAGTTCTTC
TRBV24-1	.	TRBJ1-4	.	CATSDLREGEKLFF	TGTGCCACCAGTGATCTGCGGGAGGGGGAAAAACTGTTTTTT
TRBV13	.	TRBJ2-1	TRBD2	CASSLVTSGGANEQFF	TGTGCCAGCAGCTTAGTGACTAGCGGGGGGGCGAATGAGCAGTTCTTC
TRBV5-5	.	TRBJ1-5	.	CASSFGRDNQPQHF	TGTGCCAGCAGCTTTGGCAGGGACAATCAGCCCCAGCATTTT
TRBV4-1	.	TRBJ1-4	TRBD1	CASSQEVSRDRDDATNEKLFF	TGCGCCAGCAGCCAAGAAGTTTCAAGGGACAGAGACGATGCAACTAATGAAAAACTGTTTTTT
TRBV4-2	.	TRBJ2-5	TRBD2	CASSQPRTSGGGLQETQYF	TGTGCCAGCAGCCAGCCGAGGACTAGCGGGGGAGGACTTCAAGAGACCCAGTACTTC
TRBV5-4	.	TRBJ2-5	.	CASSLVPGPGETQYF	TGTGCCAGCAGCTTGGTTCCGGGCCCGGGGGAGACCCAGTACTTC
TRBV11-3	.	TRBJ1-1	.	CASSPGISGTEAFF	TGTGCCAGCAGCCCAGGCATAAGCGGGACTGAAGCTTTCTTT
TRBV10-3	once	TRBJ2-7	.	CAISEGNPEYEQYF	TGTGCCATCAGTGAGGGGAATCCCGAATACGAGCAGTACTTC
TRBV6-6	once	TRBJ2-2	TRBD1	CARRPRQGADGELFF	TGTGCCCGCCGGCCACGACAGGGGGCGGACGGGGAGCTGTTTTTT
TRBV4-2	.	TRBJ2-3	.	CASSQGNQAGTDTQYF	TGTGCCAGCAGCCAAGGGAATCAAGCGGGCACAGATACGCAGTATTTT
TRBV6-5	.	TRBJ1-3	.	CASSYGHTYSGNTIYF	TGTGCCAGCAGTTACGGACACACCTACTCTGGAAACACCATATATTTT
TRBV7-2	.	TRBJ2-2	.	CASSLGPSKNTGELFF	TGTGCCAGCAGCTTAGGTCCCAGCAAGAACACCGGGGAGCTGTTTTTT
TRBV6-1	.	TRBJ2-3	.	CASSENQGSTDTQYF	TGTGCCAGCAGTGAAAACCAGGGGAGCACAGATACGCAGTATTTT
TRBV5-4	.	TRBJ2-7	.	CASSAPGILYEQYF	TGTGCCAGCAGCGCCCCGGGAATCCTCTACGAGCAGTACTTC
TRBV4-1	.	TRBJ1-1	TRBD1	CASSQVGTANTEAFF	TGCGCCAGCAGCCAAGTTGGGACAGCTAACACTGAAGCTTTCTTT
TRBV9	.	TRBJ2-3	TRBD2	CASTPRGGSDTQYF	TGTGCCAGCACCCCCCGCGGGGGATCAGATACGCAGTATTTT
TRBV6-6	once	TRBJ2-7	TRBD1	CASRPTGGYEQYF	TGTGCCAGCAGACCGACAGGGGGCTACGAGCAGTACTTC
TRBV9	.	TRBJ2-2	.	CASSVEPLRELFF	TGTGCCAGCAGCGTAGAACCGCTGAGGGAGCTGTTTTTT
TRBV28	.	TRBJ2-7	.	CASSHPGQPPYEQYF	TGTGCCAGCAGCCATCCGGGACAACCTCCCTACGAGCAGTACTTC
TRBV14	.	TRBJ1-1	.	CASSQIEDEAFF	TGTGCCAGCAGCCAAATAGAGGATGAAGCTTTCTTT
TRBV11-2	.	TRBJ1-5	.	CASSFSASNQPQHF	TGTGCCAGCAGCTTCTCAGCTAGCAATCAGCCCCAGCATTTT
TRBV2	.	TRBJ2-7	TRBD1	CASSPYGQGASYEQYF	TGTGCCAGCAGCCCATATGGACAGGGGGCCTCCTACGAGCAGTACTTC
TRBV15	.	TRBJ1-4	.	CATSRDQKLFF	TGTGCCACCAGCAGAGACCAAAAACTGTTTTTT